The 7 T cell receptor beta chains below all came from one sample that was sequenced in a study of T cells in Graves' hyperthyroidism and ophthalmopathy. RNA transcripts yielded amplified TCR beta CDR3 regions. The HTBI set primed first-round TCR CDR3 RT-PCR. MiXCR, run by TCRdb on the multiplex PCR reads, gives a single entry per CDR3 protein. The repertoire holds hundreds of thousands of distinct CDR3 sequences, about 14% seen once, with 10% to 13% in the top ten. What was sequenced was blood. The receptors shown here come from a woman in her late teens or twenties with Graves' hyperthyroidism.

This clonotype came up many times. The rearrangement links TRBV28 to TRBJ2-7, with D possibly matching TRBD1 (6 bases). Germline CDR1 reads MDHEN; CDR2 reads SYDVKM. V lost 8 bases to trimming and J lost 6 bases, with 11 bases between them. The CDR3 runs to 11 residues. This chain's CDR3 is CASRDILEQYF. The CDR3 coding sequence is TGTGCCAGCCGGGACATCCTCGAGCAGTACTTC.

The chain uses TRBV4-3 and TRBJ2-7; D possibly corresponds to TRBD1 (5 bases). The germline V gene encodes CDR1 LGHNA and CDR2 YSLEER. The CDR3 has 14 amino acids. Between the trimmed V and J ends, which lost 0 bases and 2 bases, there was a span of 8 bases. CDR3 bases: TGCGCCAGCAGCCAAGAACAGGTTACCTACGAGCAGTACTTC. It is translated as CASSQEQVTYEQYF.

This clonotype was seen more than once but under ten times. The chain carries TRBV30 and TRBJ2-1; a possible D gene is TRBD2 (6 bases). CDR1 and CDR2 from the germline V gene are GTSNPN and SVGIG (reference sequence). The CDR3 covers 14 residues. V lost 0 bases and J lost 10, with 16 bases in between. CDR3 DNA: TGTGCCTGGAGTGTACGGCGGGGCCCGGAGGAGCAGTTCTTC. It yields the protein CAWSVRRGPEEQFF. Complete variable domain (other parts from reference TRBV30 and TRBJ2-1): SQTIHQWPATLVQPVGSPLSLECTVEGTSNPNLYWYRQAAGRGLQLLFYSVGIGQISSEVPQNLSASRPQDRQFILSSKKLLLSDSGFYLCAWSVRRGPEEQFFGPGTRLTVL.

The chain couples TRBV5-6 to TRBJ2-5; D gene uncertain. Germline-derived CDR1 and CDR2 are SGHDT and YYEEEE. The CDR3 is made up of 12 amino acids. V dropped 3 bases and J dropped 13 bases, with 16 bases sitting between them. The CDR3, as DNA: TGTGCCAGCAGCTCCCTGAGTCGACGTCCGTACTTC. Its translation is CASSSLSRRPYF. Full variable domain (remainder filled in from reference TRBV5-6 and TRBJ2-5): DAGVTQSPTHLIKTRGQQVTLRCSPKSGHDTVSWYQQALGQGPQFIFQYYEEEERQRGNFPDRFSGHQFPNYSSELNVNALLLGDSALYLCASSSLSRRPYFGPGTRLLVL.

This clonotype appeared a few times. The chain recombines TRBV19 with TRBJ2-3; no clear D. Trimming took 5 bases from V and 4 from J, leaving 13 bases between them. CDR1 is LNHDA, CDR2 SQIVND, per germline (reference sequence). The CDR3 spans 14 residues. This CDR3 is CASSPGPSADTQYF. The CDR3 DNA reads TGTGCCAGTAGTCCTGGGCCTTCCGCAGATACGCAGTATTTT.

The chain has TRBV6-2 or TRBV6-3 and TRBJ2-2; a possible D gene is TRBD1 (6 bases). The germline CDR1 and CDR2 sequences are MNHEY and SVGEGT. This CDR3 region has 17 residues. V lost 5 bases and J 0 bases, leaving 16 bases between the germline ends. The CDR3 nucleotides read TGTGCCAGCAGTACCCCGCAGGGGAACTCGAACACCGGGGAGCTGTTTTTT. Its protein is CASSTPQGNSNTGELFF.

This clonotype was picked up many times. V gene TRBV11-2 combines with J gene TRBJ2-3, with D uncertain. This CDR3 has 14 residues. Looked up from germline, CDR1 is SGHAT and CDR2 is FQNNGV. Trimming stripped 3 bases from V and 11 bases from J, with 18 bases between. The DNA for the CDR3 is TGTGCCAGCAGCTTCTTGGATCCGGCCTTAGGGCAGTATTTT. Its protein product is CASSFLDPALGQYF. Full variable domain (rest looked up from reference TRBV11-2 and TRBJ2-3): EAGVAQSPRYKIIEKRQSVAFWCNPISGHATLYWYQQILGQGPKLLIQFQNNGVVDDSQLPKDRFSAERLKGVDSTLKIQPAKLEDSAVYLCASSFLDPALGQYFGPGTRLTVL.